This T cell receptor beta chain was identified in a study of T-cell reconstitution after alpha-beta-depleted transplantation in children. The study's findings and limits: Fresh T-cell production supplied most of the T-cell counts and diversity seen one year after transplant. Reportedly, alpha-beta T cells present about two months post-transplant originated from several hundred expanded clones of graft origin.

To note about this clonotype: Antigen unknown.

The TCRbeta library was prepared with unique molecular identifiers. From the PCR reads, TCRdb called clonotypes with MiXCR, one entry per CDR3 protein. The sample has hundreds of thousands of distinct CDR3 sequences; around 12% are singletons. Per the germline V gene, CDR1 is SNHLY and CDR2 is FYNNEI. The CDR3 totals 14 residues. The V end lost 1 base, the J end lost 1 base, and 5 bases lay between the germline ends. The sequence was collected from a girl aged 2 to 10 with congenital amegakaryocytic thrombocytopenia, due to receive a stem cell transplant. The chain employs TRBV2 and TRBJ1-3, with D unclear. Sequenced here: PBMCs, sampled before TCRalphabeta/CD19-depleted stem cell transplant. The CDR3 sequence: CASSEVRSGNTIYF. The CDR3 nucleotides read TGTGCCAGCAGTGAAGTCAGATCTGGAAACACCATATATTTT.